This entry concerns a single T cell receptor beta chain. Its antigen remains unidentified. This record belongs to a study of cytomegalovirus exposure and HLA in healthy donors. Points from the study as a whole: Researchers had no immune exposure information except CMV serostatus available.

Researchers ran the PCR with 60 Vbeta and 13 Jbeta primers. Clones were sequenced by immunoSEQ multiplex PCR, and TCRdb holds only the in-frame ones, with some missing. Seen here are 150,000 or so clones, roughly 84% observed once, and the top ten hold around 0.96%. With V trimmed by 4 bases and J by 2 bases, 4 bases remained unmatched. CDR3 length equals 15 residues. Germline values: CDR1 MDHEN, CDR2 SYDVKM. This receptor was obtained from a young man in good health and CMV-seronegative. Sequencing was performed on PBMCs. The chain couples TRBV28 to TRBJ1-5; 8 positions match TRBD1. The CDR3 loop is CASSSPGQGNQPQHF. As DNA, the CDR3 is TGTGCCAGCAGTTCTCCGGGACAGGGCAATCAGCCCCAGCATTTT.